This TCR beta chain was recovered during a study of T-cell reconstitution after alpha-beta-depleted transplantation in children. Unique molecular identifiers were incorporated when the TCRbeta library was constructed. TCRdb re-called the PCR reads through MiXCR, storing one row per CDR3 protein. In the table there are around 420,000 distinct CDR3 sequences, around 15% of which are singletons. Study-level findings and limits: At one year after transplant, newly produced T cells mostly accounted for T-cell counts and diversity. Surviving recipient T cells and thymic progenitors produced the high day-60 TCRbeta diversity seen in some patients. About two months after transplant, alpha-beta T cells reportedly came from several hundred expanded graft clones.

Germline assignment: CDR1 SGHTA and CDR2 FQGNSA. There are 15 residues in the CDR3. V lost 5 bases, J lost 0 bases, and 2 bases stayed unmatched. This clonotype was seen repeatedly, ten times or more. Its antigen is not identified. The sequences come from PBMCs, mostly from graft donor cells, collected 360 days after TCRalphabeta/CD19-depleted stem cell transplant. The chain has TRBV7-2 and TRBJ2-1; TRBD1 matches 9 bases. The sequence was obtained from a boy younger than two who had a stem cell transplant for Wiskott-Aldrich syndrome, so the T cells may come from the graft donor. CDR3 sequence: CASSRDRASYNEQFF. The CDR3 bases are TGTGCCAGCAGCCGGGACAGGGCCTCCTACAATGAGCAGTTCTTC.